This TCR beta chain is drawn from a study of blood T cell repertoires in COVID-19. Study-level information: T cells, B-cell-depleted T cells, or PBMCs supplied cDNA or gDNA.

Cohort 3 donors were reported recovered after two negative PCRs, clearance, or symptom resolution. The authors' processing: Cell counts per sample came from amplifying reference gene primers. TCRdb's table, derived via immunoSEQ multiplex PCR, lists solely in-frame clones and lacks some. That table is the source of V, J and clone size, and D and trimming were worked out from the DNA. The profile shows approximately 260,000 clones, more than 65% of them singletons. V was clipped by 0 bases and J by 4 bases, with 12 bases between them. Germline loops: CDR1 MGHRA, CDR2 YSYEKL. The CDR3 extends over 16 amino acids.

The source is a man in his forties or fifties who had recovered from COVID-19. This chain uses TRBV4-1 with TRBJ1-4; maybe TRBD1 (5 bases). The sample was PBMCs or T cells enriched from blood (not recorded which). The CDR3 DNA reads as TGCGCCAGCAGCCAAGATATCGCAGGGCTTAATGAAAAACTGTTTTTT. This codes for CASSQDIAGLNEKLFF.